Below are 32 T cell receptor beta chains sequenced from a single sample in a study of siplizumab effects on memory and regulatory T cells. Using immunoSEQ multiplex PCR, the repertoire was profiled, and TCRdb retains in-frame clones only, with some absent. The repertoire holds about 55,000 clones, with roughly 97% as singletons. Source material: naive CD4+ T cells sorted from blood. The receptors originated from a human donor in good health.

V and J are TRBV5-3 and TRBJ1-2; D remains ambiguous. TRBV5-3 is an open reading frame whose function is uncertain. The CDR3 runs to 12 residues. Trimming took 5 bases from V and 5 from J, leaving 10 bases between them. The CDR3 DNA is TGTGCCAGAAGTCCGGGAGGATATGGCTACACCTTC. Translating it yields CARSPGGYGYTF.

J is TRBJ2-7 and V is TRBV20-1; D is unclear. Germline CDR1 and CDR2: DFQATT and SNEGSKA (reference sequence). The length of the CDR3 is 11 residues. V was trimmed by 3 bases and J by 4 bases, leaving 7 bases between them. The CDR3 reads CSASLGYEQYF. The CDR3 DNA reads TGCAGTGCTAGTTTAGGGTACGAGCAGTACTTC.

This sequence joins TRBV15 and TRBJ1-5, with D uncertain. The CDR3 runs 12 residues. V gave up 1 base and J gave up 8 bases, with 6 bases separating them. The germline V gene has CDR1 LNHNV and CDR2 YYDKDF (reference sequence). The CDR3 reads CATSRVAEPQHF. Written as DNA, the CDR3 is TGTGCCACCAGCAGAGTGGCAGAGCCCCAGCATTTT.

The chain combines TRBV7-3 with TRBJ1-3; D is undetermined. Trimming took 5 bases from V and 0 from J, leaving 5 bases between them. Per the germline V gene, CDR1 is SGHTA and CDR2 is FQGTGA. This CDR3 spans 13 amino acids. The CDR3 DNA sequence: TGTGCCAGCAGCCTAAACTCTGGAAACACCATATATTTT. The encoded protein is CASSLNSGNTIYF.

The gene calls are TRBV5-5 and TRBJ2-5; weak D call: TRBD1 (5 bases). The DNA end is a closer match to TRBJ2-7, so the J assignment may be wrong. CDR1 SGHKS and CDR2 YYEKEE come from the germline V gene (reference sequence). The CDR3 covers 12 residues. Here the CDR3 reads CATADSFYEQYF. CDR3 coding DNA: TGTGCCACGGCTGACAGTTTCTACGAGCAGTACTTC.

V gene TRBV5-1 combines with J gene TRBJ2-5; no clear D gene. V was pared by 3 bases and J by 2 bases, with 14 bases between. This CDR3 contains 15 residues. The germline gives CDR1 SGHRS, CDR2 YFSETQ. The CDR3, as DNA: TGCGCCAGCAGCTATACAGCCGCAGCACAAGAGACCCAGTACTTC. It is translated as CASSYTAAAQETQYF. Looking up the rest from reference TRBV5-1 and TRBJ2-5 gives the full variable domain: KAGVTQTPRYLIKTRGQQVTLSCSPISGHRSVSWYQQTPGQGLQFLFEYFSETQRNKGNFPGRFSGRQFSNSRSEMNVSTLELGDSALYLCASSYTAAAQETQYFGPGTRLLVL.

This sequence joins TRBV6-4 and TRBJ2-7, with 7 bases matching TRBD2. The V gene's germline CDR1 is MRHNA and CDR2 SNTAGT. The CDR3 sequence is 16 residues long. J was trimmed by 1 base and V by 6 bases; bases with no gene match: 12. The CDR3 nucleotides are TGTGCCAGCAGGGAGCCCTCGCGGGAGTCATCCTACGAGCAGTACTTC. Its protein is CASREPSRESSYEQYF.

The J gene is TRBJ2-3, the V gene TRBV4-2, with 8 bases identical to TRBD2. The germline CDR1 and CDR2 sequences are LGHNA and YNFKEQ. V lost 0 bases and J lost 4; bases outside the gene matches: 3. The CDR3 has 15 residues. The chain's CDR3 is CASSQDREGSDTQYF. DNA for the CDR3: TGTGCCAGCAGCCAAGATCGGGAGGGGTCAGATACGCAGTATTTT.

The chain employs TRBV5-4 and TRBJ2-5, with a tentative D call TRBD2 (5 bases). The V end lost 1 base, the J end lost 2 bases, and 9 bases lay between the germline ends. This CDR3 spans 14 amino acids. Germline values: CDR1 SGHNT, CDR2 YYREEE (reference sequence). CDR3 loop: CASSLTSFQETQYF. DNA for the CDR3: TGTGCCAGCAGCTTGACTAGTTTTCAAGAGACCCAGTACTTC.

The gene calls are TRBV11-3 and TRBJ1-4; D call uncertain. The germline V gene has CDR1 SGHNT and CDR2 YENEEA. V was cut by 3 bases and J by 0 bases, with 8 bases left in between. The CDR3 is 15 residues long. The DNA for the CDR3 is TGTGCCAGCAGCTTCGAGGCGGCAACTAATGAAAAACTGTTTTTT. It is translated as CASSFEAATNEKLFF. The complete variable domain, with remaining parts taken from reference TRBV11-3 and TRBJ1-4, reads EAGVVQSPRYKIIEKKQPVAFWCNPISGHNTLYWYLQNLGQGPELLIRYENEEAVDDSQLPKDRFSAERLKGVDSTLKIQPAELGDSAVYLCASSFEAATNEKLFFGSGTQLSVL.

The chain is built from TRBV7-2 and TRBJ1-2, with 7 bases fitting TRBD1. The CDR3 is 17 residues long. With 3 bases clipped from V and 5 bases from J, the junction kept 15 bases outside the gene matches. The V gene's germline CDR1 is SGHTA and CDR2 FQGNSA. The CDR3 sequence: CASSFQPSGTDSYGYTF. CDR3 nucleotides: TGTGCCAGCAGCTTCCAACCGTCCGGGACAGATTCTTATGGCTACACCTTC. Supplemented by reference TRBV7-2 and TRBJ1-2, the full variable domain reads GAGVSQSPSNKVTEKGKDVELRCDPISGHTALYWYRQSLGQGLEFLIYFQGNSAPDKSGLPSDRFSAERTGGSVSTLTIQRTQQEDSAVYLCASSFQPSGTDSYGYTFGSGTRLTVV.

The chain couples TRBV28 to TRBJ1-5; D is undetermined. CDR1 is MDHEN and CDR2 is SYDVKM in the germline V gene. With 2 bases removed from V and 6 bases from J, the gap between germline ends came to 5 bases. CDR3 length: 12 residues. DNA of the CDR3: TGTGCCAGCAGTTTAATCAGTCAGCCCCAGCATTTT. It translates to CASSLISQPQHF. Full variable domain (missing parts from reference TRBV28 and TRBJ1-5): DVKVTQSSRYLVKRTGEKVFLECVQDMDHENMFWYRQDPGLGLRLIYFSYDVKMKEKGDIPEGYSVSREKKERFSLILESASTNQTSMYLCASSLISQPQHFGDGTRLSIL.

The chain couples TRBV5-8 to TRBJ2-1; 8 positions match TRBD2. Trimming removed 3 bases from V and 5 bases from J; junction bases left unmatched: 13. This CDR3 is 17 amino acids long. In germline, CDR1 is SGHTS, CDR2 YDEGEE. CDR3 sequence reads: CASSWGPIAGRNNEQFF. The CDR3 coding sequence is TGTGCCAGCAGCTGGGGGCCAATAGCGGGGAGGAACAATGAGCAGTTCTTC.

As for this clone: The CDR3 ends on some other residue instead of the conserved phenylalanine or tryptophan, so this is likely a read error. It is unclear where the CDR3 begins or ends on the DNA, so no DNA is shown, and the CDR3 is as TCRdb lists it. The chain couples TRBV30 to TRBJ1-1. Germline V gene data show CDR1 as GTSNPN and CDR2 as SVGIG (reference sequence). The CDR3 adds up to 11 amino acids, both ends counted. This CDR3 reads CAWSGRGAPAL.

This clone has just one count. The chain couples TRBV14 to TRBJ2-1; TRBD2 matches 8 bases. CDR1 and CDR2 (germline): SGHDN, FVKESK. Trimming cost V 4 bases and J 6 bases; bases outside gene matches: 8. The CDR3 consists of 15 residues. CDR3 loop: CASSPLSGSPNEQFF. In DNA, the CDR3 is TGTGCCAGCAGCCCCCTCAGCGGGAGCCCCAATGAGCAGTTCTTC.

The genes are TRBV5-1 and TRBJ2-1; maybe TRBD1 (6 bases). V lost 4 bases, J lost 4 bases, and 15 bases lay in between. Germline CDR1 is SGHRS and CDR2 is YFSETQ. The CDR3 totals 15 residues. CDR3 sequence (DNA): TGCGCCAGCAGCAAAATACAGGGTACATACAATGAGCAGTTCTTC. Its translation is CASSKIQGTYNEQFF. The whole variable domain, filled in from reference TRBV5-1 and TRBJ2-1, reads KAGVTQTPRYLIKTRGQQVTLSCSPISGHRSVSWYQQTPGQGLQFLFEYFSETQRNKGNFPGRFSGRQFSNSRSEMNVSTLELGDSALYLCASSKIQGTYNEQFFGPGTRLTVL.

This chain links TRBV6-5 with TRBJ1-2; D not certain. Trimming pared 6 bases from V and 4 bases from J, leaving 12 bases between. The CDR3 consists of 13 residues. The germline V gene has CDR1 MNHEY and CDR2 SVGAGI. This chain's CDR3 is CASSSDGVYGYTF. Written as DNA, the CDR3 is TGTGCCAGCAGCTCGGACGGGGTCTATGGCTACACCTTC.

The chain joins TRBV7-6 to TRBJ1-4, with TRBD1 as a possible D gene (5 bases). The CDR3 has 16 amino acids. Germline CDR1 SGHVS, CDR2 FNYEAQ. V dropped 5 bases and J dropped 6 bases, with 19 bases sitting between them. The CDR3 sequence: CASSHVQGSVYEKLFF. The CDR3 nucleotides read TGTGCCAGCAGCCACGTCCAGGGTAGTGTATATGAAAAACTGTTTTTT.

The chain combines TRBV28 with TRBJ2-1, with a tentative D call TRBD2 (6 bases). V gave up 4 bases and J gave up 3 bases, with 16 bases separating them. From germline, CDR1 is MDHEN and CDR2 SYDVKM. The CDR3 is 16 amino acids. The CDR3 DNA is TGTGCCAGCAGTTCCAGAGCGGGTGCCCGCTACAATGAGCAGTTCTTC. Protein sequence: CASSSRAGARYNEQFF.

The V and J genes are TRBV7-2 and TRBJ2-1; TRBD1 matches 7 bases. The CDR3 covers 15 residues. Germline-derived CDR1 and CDR2 are SGHTA and FQGNSA. Trimming took 7 bases from V and 2 from J; bases not matched to a gene: 8. The DNA of the CDR3 is TGTGCCAGCAACCCACGACAGGGCGCCTACAATGAGCAGTTCTTC. It translates to CASNPRQGAYNEQFF.

The chain combines TRBV19 with TRBJ1-2, with D unclear. Germline loops: CDR1 LNHDA, CDR2 SQIVND (reference sequence). The CDR3 is made up of 13 amino acids. The V end lost 1 base, the J end lost 1 base, and 4 bases lay between the germline ends. The CDR3 reads CASSIAGNYGYTF. CDR3 sequence (DNA): TGTGCCAGTAGTATAGCCGGTAACTATGGCTACACCTTC.

V is TRBV29-1 and J is TRBJ2-5, with unresolved D. Germline values: CDR1 SQVTM, CDR2 ANQGSEA. This CDR3 comprises 11 residues. V was pared by 6 bases and J by 5 bases, with 10 bases between. As DNA, the CDR3 is TGCAGCGTCGGACCCGGGGAGACCCAGTACTTC. Its translation is CSVGPGETQYF.

The V gene is TRBV30, the J gene TRBJ2-7; perhaps TRBD1 as D (5 bases). This CDR3 spans 14 amino acids. V was clipped by 7 bases and J by 0 bases, with 16 bases between them. From germline, CDR1 is GTSNPN and CDR2 SVGIG (reference sequence). For the CDR3, the DNA is TGTGCCTTCCGAACCAGGGTTATCTCCTACGAGCAGTACTTC. This translates into CAFRTRVISYEQYF.

The chain employs TRBV6-1 and TRBJ2-7, with unresolved D. CDR3 length: 13 amino acids. From germline, CDR1 is MNHNS and CDR2 SASEGT. V lost 2 bases to trimming and J lost 5 bases, with 10 bases between them. The chain's CDR3 is CASSESGRNEQYF. The CDR3 DNA sequence: TGTGCCAGCAGTGAATCGGGTAGGAACGAGCAGTACTTC.

The rearrangement links TRBV6-5 to TRBJ1-2; unclear D gene. This CDR3 has 15 residues. Germline CDR1 MNHEY, CDR2 SVGAGI. Trimming cost V 4 bases and J 4 bases, with 16 bases left between them. The CDR3 loop is CASSSLGGRRYGYTF. CDR3 in DNA: TGTGCCAGCAGTTCCCTCGGAGGGAGGCGCTATGGCTACACCTTC.

This sequence joins TRBV6-6 and TRBJ2-3, with D hard to call. V lost 4 bases to trimming and J lost 4 bases, with 9 bases between them. The CDR3 covers 13 residues. Germline CDR1 MNHNY, CDR2 SVGAGI (reference sequence). CDR3 in DNA: TGTGCCAGCAGTTTGATAAACCCAGATACGCAGTATTTT. It encodes CASSLINPDTQYF.

V and J are TRBV7-3 and TRBJ2-5, with D perhaps matching TRBD1 or TRBD2 (5 bases each). CDR3 length equals 15 residues. Germline loops: CDR1 SGHTA, CDR2 FQGTGA. The V end was cut by 2 bases, the J end by 5 bases, with 15 bases between. CDR3 in amino acids: CASSLGQGREETQYF. The CDR3 region has the DNA TGTGCCAGCAGCTTAGGGCAGGGTAGGGAGGAGACCCAGTACTTC. Filled out from reference TRBV7-3 and TRBJ2-5, the complete variable domain reads GAGVSQTPSNKVTEKGKYVELRCDPISGHTALYWYRQSLGQGPEFLIYFQGTGAADDSGLPNDRFFAVRPEGSVSTLKIQRTERGDSAVYLCASSLGQGREETQYFGPGTRLLVL.

V gene TRBV20-1 combines with J gene TRBJ1-1; no firm D call. Trimming took 1 base from V and 4 from J, leaving 4 bases between them. Germline CDR1 DFQATT, CDR2 SNEGSKA (reference sequence). The CDR3 runs to 11 residues. The CDR3 loop reads CSARAGTEAFF. CDR3 DNA sequence: TGCAGTGCTAGAGCCGGCACTGAAGCTTTCTTT.

CDR3 nucleotide sequence: TGCAGTGCTGCGGGACTCGGGACCCAGTACTTC. Translation: CSAAGLGTQYF. V gene TRBV20-1 combines with J gene TRBJ2-5; possibly TRBD2 for D (6 bases). This CDR3 spans 11 amino acids. The V end lost 5 bases, the J end lost 7 bases, and 11 bases lay between the germline ends. Germline CDR1 DFQATT, CDR2 SNEGSKA (reference sequence).

The gene calls are TRBV6-4 and TRBJ2-4, with no clear D. Deletions cut 8 bases from V and 0 bases from J, with 14 bases between. CDR1 is MRHNA, CDR2 SNTAGT, per germline. The CDR3 totals 15 residues. This chain's CDR3 is CASPWKVEAKNIQYF. CDR3 DNA: TGTGCCAGCCCTTGGAAGGTCGAAGCCAAAAACATTCAGTACTTC.

The V call is TRBV4-2, the J call TRBJ1-2; D is unresolved. The CDR3 loop spans 12 amino acids. The V end was cut by 10 bases, the J end by 2 bases, with 11 bases between. Germline CDR1 LGHNA, CDR2 YNFKEQ. CDR3 sequence: CATHGANYGYTF. The DNA for the CDR3 is TGTGCCACCCACGGCGCCAACTATGGCTACACCTTC.

V and J are TRBV5-8 and TRBJ2-7; a weak D match, TRBD1 (5 bases). Germline CDR1 reads SGHTS; CDR2 reads YDEGEE. V was cut by 4 bases and J by 0 bases, with 14 bases left in between. The CDR3 spans 15 residues. This chain's CDR3 is CASSRGAISSYEQYF. In nucleotides, the CDR3 is TGTGCCAGCAGCAGGGGTGCTATTAGCTCCTACGAGCAGTACTTC.